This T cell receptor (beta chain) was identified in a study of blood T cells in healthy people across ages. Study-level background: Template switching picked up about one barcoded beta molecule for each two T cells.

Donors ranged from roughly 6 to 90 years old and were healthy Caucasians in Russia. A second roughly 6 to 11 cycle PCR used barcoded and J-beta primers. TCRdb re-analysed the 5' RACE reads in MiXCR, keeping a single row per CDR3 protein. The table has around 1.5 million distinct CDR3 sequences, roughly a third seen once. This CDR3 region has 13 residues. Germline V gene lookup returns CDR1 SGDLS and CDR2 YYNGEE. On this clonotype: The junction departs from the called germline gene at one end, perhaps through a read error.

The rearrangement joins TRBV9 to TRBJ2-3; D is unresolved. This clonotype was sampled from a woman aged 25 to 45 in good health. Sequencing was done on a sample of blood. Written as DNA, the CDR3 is TGTGCCGGCAGCGTTGGCGGCACAGATACGCAGTATTTT. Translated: CAGSVGGTDTQYF.